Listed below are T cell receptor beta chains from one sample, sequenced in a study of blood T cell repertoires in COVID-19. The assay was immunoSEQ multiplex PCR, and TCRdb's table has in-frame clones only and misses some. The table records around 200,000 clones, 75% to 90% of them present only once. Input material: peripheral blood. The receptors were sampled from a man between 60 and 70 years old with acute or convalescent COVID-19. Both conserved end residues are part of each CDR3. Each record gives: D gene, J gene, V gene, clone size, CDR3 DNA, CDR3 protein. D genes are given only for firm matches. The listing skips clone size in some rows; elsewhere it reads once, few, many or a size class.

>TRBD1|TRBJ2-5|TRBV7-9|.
TGTGCCAGCAGCACGTCCAAGGGGGCCGGGGAGACCCAGTACTTC
CASSTSKGAGETQYF
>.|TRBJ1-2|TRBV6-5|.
TGTGCCAGCAGGGTACAAGGAGCTAACTATGGCTACACCTTC
CASRVQGANYGYTF
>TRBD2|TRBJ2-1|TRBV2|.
TGTGCCAGCAGTGGTAGCGGGAGTACGAATGAGCAGTTCTTC
CASSGSGSTNEQFF
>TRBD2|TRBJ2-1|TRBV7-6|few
TGTGCCAGCAGCTTAGGGGAGGGAACAACGGCGGGCGAGAGCTCCTACAATGAGCAGTTCTTC
CASSLGEGTTAGESSYNEQFF
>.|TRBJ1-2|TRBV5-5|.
TGTGCCAGCAGCTTGGCCAGGAGGGAATATGGCTACACCTTC
CASSLARREYGYTF
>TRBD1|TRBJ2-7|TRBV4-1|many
TGCGCCAGCAGCCAAGAGGGGGACAGGGGGTACGAGCAGTACTTC
CASSQEGDRGYEQYF
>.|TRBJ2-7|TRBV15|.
TGTGCCACCAGCGGACAGAGACAGAACTACGAGCAGTACTTC
CATSGQRQNYEQYF
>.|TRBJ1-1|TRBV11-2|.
TGTGCCAGCAGCTTACTGAGACAGAACACTGAAGCTTTCTTT
CASSLLRQNTEAFF
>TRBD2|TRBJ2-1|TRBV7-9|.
TGTGCCAGCAGCTTTGGCGGGAGTTCTCAGCAGTTCTTC
CASSFGGSSQQFF
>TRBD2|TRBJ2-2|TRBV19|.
TGTGCCAGTAGTATAGCACCTCGCGGGAGAAACACCGGGGAGCTGTTTTTT
CASSIAPRGRNTGELFF
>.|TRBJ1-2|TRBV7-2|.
TGTGCCAGCAGCTTAGAGTCCGGGGGGACCGGCTATGGCTACACCTTC
CASSLESGGTGYGYTF
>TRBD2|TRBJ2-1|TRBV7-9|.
TGTGCCAGCACCCCACTAGCGGATCGGAATGAGCAGTTCTTC
CASTPLADRNEQFF
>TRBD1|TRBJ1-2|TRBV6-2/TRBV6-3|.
TGTGCCAGCAGTCGTGGACAGGGGCGTGCTGGCTACACCTTC
CASSRGQGRAGYTF
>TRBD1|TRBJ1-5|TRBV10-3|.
TGTGCCATCAGTGAGTCGAGGGGACAGGGGAATCAGCCCCAGCATTTT
CAISESRGQGNQPQHF
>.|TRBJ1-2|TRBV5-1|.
TGCGCCAGCAGCCCTGGAGCGAGCTATGGCTACACCTTC
CASSPGASYGYTF
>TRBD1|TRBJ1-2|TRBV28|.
TGTGCCAGCATCCAGGACAGGGTTTATGGCTACACCTTC
CASIQDRVYGYTF
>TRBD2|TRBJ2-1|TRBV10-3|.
TGTGCCACGTGGACTAGCGGGAGTACGAATGAGCAGTTCTTC
CATWTSGSTNEQFF
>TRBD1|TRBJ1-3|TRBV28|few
TGTGCCAGCAGCTCTCCTAGGACAGGACACTCTGGAAACACCATATATTTT
CASSSPRTGHSGNTIYF
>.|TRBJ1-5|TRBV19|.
TGTGCCAGTAGTCTCCATATGGACTCAACGAAAGGGCAGCCCCAGCATTTT
CASSLHMDSTKGQPQHF
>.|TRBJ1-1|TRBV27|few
TGTGCCAGCAGAGGACACGTCAACACTGAAGCTTTCTTT
CASRGHVNTEAFF
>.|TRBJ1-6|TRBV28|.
TGTGCCAGCAGTCTCGTCGCTAATAATTCACCCCTCCACTTT
CASSLVANNSPLHF
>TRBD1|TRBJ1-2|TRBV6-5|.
TGTGCCAGCAGTAGAGGGACAGGGGGTAGCTATGGCTACACCTTC
CASSRGTGGSYGYTF
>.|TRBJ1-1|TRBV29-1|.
TGCAGCGTCGCGGGACGTATGAACACTGAAGCTTTCTTT
CSVAGRMNTEAFF
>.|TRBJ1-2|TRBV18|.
TGTGCCAGCTCACCACGTCCAGATCTAGCAGGGGATGGCTACACCTTC
CASSPRPDLAGDGYTF